These 10 T cell receptor beta chains were sequenced from one sample in a study of cytomegalovirus exposure and HLA in healthy donors. The PCR used 60 Vbeta and 13 Jbeta primers. Produced via immunoSEQ multiplex PCR; TCRdb's table is partial and in-frame only. The sample lists over 110,000 clones, about four fifths occurring once. Sample: PBMCs. The receptors shown here come from a male donor in good health and CMV-seronegative.

This chain uses TRBV5-4 with TRBJ1-1; 10 bases fit TRBD1. CDR1 and CDR2 (germline): SGHNT, YYREEE (reference sequence). V lost 6 bases to trimming and J lost 3 bases; unmatched junction nucleotides: 8. The CDR3 spans 15 residues. The CDR3 nucleotides read TGTGCCAGCAAACCGGGACAGGGGTTTGACACTGAAGCTTTCTTT. Protein product: CASKPGQGFDTEAFF.

The DNA for the CDR3 is TGCGCCAGCACAATGACGGGGAATAATTCACCCCTCCACTTT. It codes for CASTMTGNNSPLHF. This chain connects TRBV5-1 to TRBJ1-6; no reliable D call. This CDR3 has 14 amino acids. Trimming pared 6 bases from V and 5 bases from J, leaving 12 bases between. From germline, CDR1 is SGHRS and CDR2 YFSETQ.

The chain has TRBV7-8 and TRBJ2-7; 10 bases line up with TRBD1. J lost 2 bases, V lost 3 bases, and 19 bases had no gene match. The germline V gene has CDR1 SGHVS and CDR2 FQNEAQ. There are 20 residues in the CDR3. The CDR3 loop is CASSFPTGGLSGVAAYEQYF. CDR3 in DNA: TGTGCCAGCAGCTTCCCGACAGGGGGCCTATCCGGGGTAGCGGCCTACGAGCAGTACTTC.

V and J are TRBV6-1 and TRBJ2-3; weak D call: TRBD1 (6 bases). The ends were cut back, 8 bases at V and 1 base at J, with 10 bases in the middle. The CDR3 extends over 13 amino acids. Germline lookup yields CDR1 MNHNS and CDR2 SASEGT. Here the CDR3 reads CASGGSGTDTQYF. CDR3 sequence (DNA): TGTGCCAGCGGGGGCTCGGGCACAGATACGCAGTATTTT.

J is TRBJ1-1 and V is TRBV21-1; TRBD1 is the table's D call, not checked against the DNA. TRBV21-1 is noted as a pseudogene. CDR3 length: 21 amino acids. The CDR3 coding sequence is TGTGCCAGCAGCAAAAAGATAGCTATGGGCGGGACAGGGTGCAGGAACACTGAAGCTTTCTTT. Translation: CASSKKIAMGGTGCRNTEAFF.

V is TRBV11-2 and J is TRBJ2-1; D is unresolved. The CDR3 has 17 amino acids. The V end was cut by 0 bases, the J end by 0 bases, with 12 bases between. CDR1 is SGHAT, CDR2 FQNNGV, per germline. CDR3 region: CASSLDVGAYSYNEQFF. CDR3 DNA sequence: TGTGCCAGCAGCTTAGATGTAGGAGCGTACTCCTACAATGAGCAGTTCTTC.

This chain joins TRBV28 and TRBJ2-1; a weak D match, TRBD1 (6 bases). Germline CDR1 is MDHEN and CDR2 is SYDVKM. This CDR3 contains 15 residues. Trimming stripped 5 bases from V and 3 bases from J, with 14 bases between. DNA of the CDR3: TGTGCCAGCAGTCCAGCGACAGGACTCTACAATGAGCAGTTCTTC. Its protein product is CASSPATGLYNEQFF.

The J gene is TRBJ2-3, the V gene TRBV4-1; 12 bases map to TRBD2. The CDR3 loop spans 18 amino acids. From germline, CDR1 is MGHRA and CDR2 YSYEKL. After removal of 3 bases from V and 1 base from J, the junction contained 8 bases not matched to a gene. The DNA of the CDR3 is TGCGCCAGCAGCCATCTCTCCAGGACTAGCGGGGGCACAGATACGCAGTATTTT. This encodes CASSHLSRTSGGTDTQYF.

The CDR3 coding sequence is TGTGCCAGCAGCTTAAACGTGGGCAGCACCTACGAGCAGTACTTC. Protein: CASSLNVGSTYEQYF. The chain links TRBV7-3 to TRBJ2-7; D is unclear. Germline V gene data show CDR1 as SGHTA and CDR2 as FQGTGA. V was shortened by 1 base and J by 2 bases, with 12 bases between the two germline ends. The CDR3 is 15 amino acids.

This clone was counted only a few times. The rearrangement joins TRBV7-9 to TRBJ2-3, with TRBD2 matching over 11 bases. This CDR3 spans 16 amino acids. Germline V lookup: CDR1 SEHNR, CDR2 FQNEAQ (reference sequence). Trimming cost V 6 bases and J 5 bases; bases outside gene matches: 10. CDR3 DNA sequence: TGTGCCAGCAGTCCCCCCGAACTAGCGGGGGAAGATACGCAGTATTTT. This translates into CASSPPELAGEDTQYF.